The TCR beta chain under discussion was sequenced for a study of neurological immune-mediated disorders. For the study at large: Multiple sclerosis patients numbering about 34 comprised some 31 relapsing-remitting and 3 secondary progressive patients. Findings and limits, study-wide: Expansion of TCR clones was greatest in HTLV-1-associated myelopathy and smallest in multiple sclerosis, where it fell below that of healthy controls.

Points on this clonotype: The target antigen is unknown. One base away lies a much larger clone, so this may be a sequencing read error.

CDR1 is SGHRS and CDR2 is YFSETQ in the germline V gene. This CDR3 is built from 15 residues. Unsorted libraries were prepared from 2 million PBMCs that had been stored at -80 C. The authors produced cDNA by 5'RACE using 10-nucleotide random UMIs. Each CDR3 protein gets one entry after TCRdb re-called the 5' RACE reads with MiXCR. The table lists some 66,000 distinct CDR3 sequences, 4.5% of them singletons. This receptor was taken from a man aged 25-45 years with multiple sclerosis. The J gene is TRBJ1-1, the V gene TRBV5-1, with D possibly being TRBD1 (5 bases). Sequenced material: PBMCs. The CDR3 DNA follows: TGCGCCAGCAGCATATCCAGGGCGGTGAACACTGTAGCTTTCTTT. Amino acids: CASSISRAVNTVAFF.